The T cell receptor beta chain described here comes from a study of T cells in Graves' hyperthyroidism and ophthalmopathy. What was amplified from RNA transcripts were TCR beta CDR3 regions. A set of HTBI primers served as the primers for a first-round RT-PCR of the TCR CDR3. TCRdb reprocessed the multiplex PCR reads via MiXCR and lists one record per CDR3 protein. The top ten hold more than 8.5% of the sample, which has roughly 700,000 distinct CDR3 sequences, less than 15% seen once. The CDR3 runs 15 residues. J was trimmed by 1 base and V by 3 bases; bases with no gene match: 3. This clonotype was observed many times.

This TCR was sampled from a woman aged 18-29 years with Graves' hyperthyroidism. Sequenced: blood. This chain links TRBV12-3 or TRBV12-4 with TRBJ2-4; 7 positions match TRBD2. The DNA of the CDR3 is TGTGCCAGCAGTTTCCGGGAGGATGCCAAAAACATTCAGTACTTC. Its protein product is CASSFREDAKNIQYF.